A single sample gave rise to the 20 T cell receptor beta chains below, sequenced in a study of blood T cell repertoires in COVID-19. TCRdb's table, derived via immunoSEQ multiplex PCR, lists solely in-frame clones and lacks some. The sample records approximately 130,000 clones, less than 90% being singletons. Input material: PBMCs or T cells enriched from blood (not recorded which). Source of these receptors: a man aged 25-40 years who had recovered from COVID-19.

This chain uses TRBV12-5 with TRBJ1-5; TRBD1 aligns across 7 bases. The CDR3 has 15 residues. CDR1 is LGHNT, CDR2 FRNRAP, per germline. Trimming took 8 bases from V and 5 from J; bases not matched to a gene: 12. The DNA for the CDR3 is TGTGCTAGTTCCCGACAGGGTTTGGGAGATCAGCCCCAGCATTTT. Encoded protein: CASSRQGLGDQPQHF.

The chain uses TRBV12-5 and TRBJ1-2; 7 positions agree with TRBD1. The CDR3 totals 15 residues. The V and J ends lost 3 bases and 4 bases, in that order; junction bases with no gene match: 8. Germline-derived CDR1 and CDR2 are LGHNT and FRNRAP. The CDR3 region is CASGFPGQSTYGYTF. CDR3 DNA: TGTGCTAGTGGTTTTCCGGGACAGTCGACCTATGGCTACACCTTC.

The rearrangement joins TRBV7-2 to TRBJ1-2; TRBD1 might be the D (6 bases). Germline lookup yields CDR1 SGHTA and CDR2 FQGNSA. CDR3 length: 16 amino acids. V lost 6 bases and J 4 bases, leaving 21 bases between the germline ends. This CDR3 reads CASSQGRTVILYGYTF. In nucleotides, the CDR3 is TGTGCCAGCAGTCAGGGGCGGACAGTAATACTCTATGGCTACACCTTC.

The J gene is TRBJ1-3, the V gene TRBV10-3, with 9 positions matching TRBD1. CDR3 size: 16 residues. Trimming at V came to 1 base and at J to 1 base, leaving 2 bases not matched to a gene. Looked up from germline, CDR1 is ENHRY and CDR2 is SYGVKD. This chain's CDR3 is CAISEWTGASGNTIYF. As DNA, the CDR3 is TGTGCCATCAGTGAGTGGACAGGGGCATCTGGAAACACCATATATTTT.

V usage is TRBV2 and J usage is TRBJ2-5; the D is unclear. There are 11 residues in the CDR3. Germline loops: CDR1 SNHLY, CDR2 FYNNEI. V shed 6 bases and J shed 3 bases, with 5 bases lying between them. In DNA, the CDR3 is TGTGCCAGCAGGGCGGAAGAGACCCAGTACTTC. Encoded protein: CASRAEETQYF. The full variable domain, in which reference TRBV2 and TRBJ2-5 provide the parts outside the CDR3, is EPEVTQTPSHQVTQMGQEVILRCVPISNHLYFYWYRQILGQKVEFLVSFYNNEISEKSEIFDDQFSVERPDGSNFTLKIRSTKLEDSAMYFCASRAEETQYFGPGTRLLVL.

This clone occurred once. The chain couples TRBV20-1 to TRBJ2-3; unclear D gene. Germline loops: CDR1 DFQATT, CDR2 SNEGSKA (reference sequence). The CDR3 is made up of 11 amino acids. V was cut by 7 bases and J by 1 base, with 6 bases left in between. The CDR3 DNA is TGCAGTGTCCAGGGCACAGATACGCAGTATTTT. This codes for CSVQGTDTQYF.

This sequence joins TRBV18 and TRBJ1-2; 9 nucleotides agree with TRBD1. Germline lookup yields CDR1 KGHSH and CDR2 LQKENI. The junction had 4 bases not matched to a gene; V was cut back by 1 base and J by 1 base. This CDR3 has 16 residues. The DNA for the CDR3 is TGTGCCAGCTCACCACTTCCGGACAGGGGTAACTATGGCTACACCTTC. Translation: CASSPLPDRGNYGYTF. Full variable domain (rest looked up from reference TRBV18 and TRBJ1-2): NAGVMQNPRHLVRRRGQEARLRCSPMKGHSHVYWYRQLPEEGLKFMVYLQKENIIDESGMPKERFSAEFPKEGPSILRIQQVVRGDSAAYFCASSPLPDRGNYGYTFGSGTRLTVV.

This sequence joins TRBV7-9 and TRBJ2-7, with D tentatively TRBD1 (6 bases). CDR1 is SEHNR and CDR2 is FQNEAQ in the germline V gene (reference sequence). The CDR3 length is 15 residues. The germline V and J ends were trimmed by 5 bases and 3 bases, with 17 bases remaining between them. This CDR3 reads CASSPGPTQGYEQYV. In DNA, the CDR3 is TGTGCCAGCAGCCCAGGACCCACACAGGGCTACGAGCAGTACGTC.

This chain uses TRBV27 with TRBJ1-2; D is possibly TRBD1 (6 bases). This CDR3 region has 14 residues. Trimming stripped 5 bases from V and 4 bases from J, with 14 bases between. The germline CDR1 and CDR2 sequences are MNHEY and SMNVEV (reference sequence). The DNA of the CDR3 is TGTGCCAGCAGTCCGTCTGGGGGCTCCTATGGCTACACCTTC. It encodes CASSPSGGSYGYTF.

The chain carries TRBV24-1 and TRBJ2-7; D gene unclear. CDR3 size: 13 residues. V was trimmed by 9 bases and J by 3 bases, leaving 14 bases between them. Looked up from germline, CDR1 is KGHDR and CDR2 is SFDVKD. CDR3 loop: CATRVTRHYEQYF. The CDR3, as DNA: TGTGCCACCCGTGTTACGAGACACTACGAGCAGTACTTC.

The chain links TRBV2 to TRBJ2-1, with 10 positions matching TRBD2. This CDR3 region has 17 residues. Trimming removed 1 base from V and 6 bases from J; junction bases left unmatched: 9. CDR1 and CDR2 (germline): SNHLY, FYNNEI. The CDR3, as DNA: TGTGCCAGCAGTGAAGATCCTAGCGGGAGTATTATCAATGAGCAGTTCTTC. Translation: CASSEDPSGSIINEQFF.

The V gene is TRBV5-1, the J gene TRBJ1-2, with 7 positions matching TRBD1. With V trimmed by 4 bases and J by 0 bases, 9 bases remained unmatched. The CDR3 length is 16 residues. Germline CDR1 is SGHRS and CDR2 is YFSETQ. The CDR3 is CASSPTGQATNYGYTF. The CDR3 region has the DNA TGCGCCAGCAGCCCGACCGGACAGGCGACTAACTATGGCTACACCTTC.

The rearrangement joins TRBV19 to TRBJ1-4, with D possibly matching TRBD1 (5 bases). The CDR3 totals 16 residues. The germline V and J ends were trimmed by 3 bases and 0 bases, with 11 bases remaining between them. Germline lookup yields CDR1 LNHDA and CDR2 SQIVND (reference sequence). CDR3: CASSIGGTATNEKLFF. The CDR3 bases are TGTGCCAGTAGTATCGGGGGAACCGCAACTAATGAAAAACTGTTTTTT.

This sequence joins TRBV2 and TRBJ1-4; D is possibly TRBD1 (6 bases). From germline, CDR1 is SNHLY and CDR2 FYNNEI. V lost 8 bases, J lost 12 bases, and 13 bases lay in between. The CDR3 runs to 11 residues. CDR3 sequence: CASSPWTELFF. In DNA, the CDR3 is TGTGCCAGCTCCCCGTGGACAGAACTGTTTTTT.

The chain couples TRBV30 to TRBJ2-2; 8 positions match TRBD1. This CDR3 has 15 amino acids. V gave up 5 bases and J gave up 6 bases; unmatched junction bases: 11. Germline assignment: CDR1 GTSNPN and CDR2 SVGIG (reference sequence). The CDR3 bases are TGTGCCTGGGAATCGGACAGGGTGGTGCCCGGGGAGCTGTTTTTT. Protein product: CAWESDRVVPGELFF.

This chain joins TRBV7-9 and TRBJ2-1; 9 nucleotides agree with TRBD1. Per the germline V gene, CDR1 is SEHNR and CDR2 is FQNEAQ (reference sequence). The CDR3 is 15 amino acids. The junction had 9 bases not matched to a gene; V was cut back by 4 bases and J by 8 bases. The CDR3 nucleotides read TGTGCCAGCAGCTATCGACAGGGGGTGCTACATGAGCAGTTCTTC. The encoded protein is CASSYRQGVLHEQFF.

The chain couples TRBV5-4 to TRBJ1-5, with a tentative D call TRBD1 (6 bases). V was pared by 3 bases and J by 2 bases, with 9 bases between. CDR1 is SGHNT, CDR2 YYREEE, per germline (reference sequence). CDR3 length: 14 residues. CDR3 sequence (DNA): TGTGCCAGCAGCTCAGGGGTCGGCAATCAGCCCCAGCATTTT. Its translation is CASSSGVGNQPQHF.

This clone occurred many times. J is TRBJ1-1 and V is TRBV6-4; D unresolved. CDR1 and CDR2 from the germline V gene are MRHNA and SNTAGT. With 4 bases removed from V and 1 base from J, the gap between germline ends came to 7 bases. The CDR3 sequence is 13 residues long. CDR3: CASSASENTEAFF. DNA of the CDR3: TGTGCCAGCAGTGCATCAGAGAACACTGAAGCTTTCTTT.

This chain joins TRBV7-8 and TRBJ1-1, with D possibly matching TRBD1 (6 bases). Trimming cost V 1 base and J 10 bases, with 16 bases left between them. The CDR3 is 14 amino acids. The germline gives CDR1 SGHVS, CDR2 FQNEAQ. Here the CDR3 reads CASSLDLGEGGAFF. The CDR3 DNA reads as TGTGCCAGCAGCTTAGATTTGGGGGAGGGGGGAGCTTTCTTT.

The chain recombines TRBV18 with TRBJ1-1, with D possibly TRBD1 on 5 matching bases. The length of the CDR3 is 15 residues. Germline-derived CDR1 and CDR2 are KGHSH and LQKENI. V lost 9 bases, J lost 0 bases, and 17 bases lay in between. Here the CDR3 reads CASYTTGLMNTEAFF. The CDR3 DNA is TGTGCCAGTTACACTACAGGATTGATGAACACTGAAGCTTTCTTT. Full variable domain (missing parts from reference TRBV18 and TRBJ1-1): NAGVMQNPRHLVRRRGQEARLRCSPMKGHSHVYWYRQLPEEGLKFMVYLQKENIIDESGMPKERFSAEFPKEGPSILRIQQVVRGDSAAYFCASYTTGLMNTEAFFGQGTRLTVV.